This T cell receptor beta chain derives from a study of PD-1 blockade in classical Hodgkin lymphoma. Brentuximab vedotin exposure varied, and every patient relapsed after autologous stem cell transplantation. Libraries were prepared by immunoSEQ multiplex PCR; TCRdb keeps only in-frame clonotypes and omits some of them. The table lists approximately 84,000 clones, roughly 90% of them singletons. Germline assignment: CDR1 KGHSH and CDR2 LQKENI. The V gene lost 3 bases and the J gene lost 1 base, with 9 bases spanning the gap. The CDR3 consists of 14 residues. As for this clone: Its antigen remains unknown.

Broader study findings: Patients with a complete response exhibited baseline diversity comparable to newly diagnosed patients.

This chain joins TRBV18 and TRBJ1-1; D remains ambiguous. The TCR originated in a human donor with classical Hodgkin lymphoma. The sample in question was peripheral blood mononuclear cells (PBMCs), obtained at baseline. CDR3 region: CASSPVVTNTEAFF. The CDR3 bases are TGTGCCAGCTCACCCGTAGTTACGAACACTGAAGCTTTCTTT.